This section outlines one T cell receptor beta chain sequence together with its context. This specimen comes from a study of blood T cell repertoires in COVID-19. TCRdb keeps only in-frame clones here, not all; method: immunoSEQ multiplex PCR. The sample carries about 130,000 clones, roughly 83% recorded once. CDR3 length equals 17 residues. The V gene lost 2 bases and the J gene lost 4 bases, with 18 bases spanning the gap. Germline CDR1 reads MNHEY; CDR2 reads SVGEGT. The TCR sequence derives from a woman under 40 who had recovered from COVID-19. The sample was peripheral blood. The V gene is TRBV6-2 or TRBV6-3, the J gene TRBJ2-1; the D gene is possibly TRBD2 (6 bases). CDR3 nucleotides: TGTGCCAGCAGTTACGGGGATAGCGGAATCGTTTACAATGAGCAGTTCTTC. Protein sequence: CASSYGDSGIVYNEQFF.